This paragraph covers one T cell receptor beta chain sequence. Its antigen is unknown. This record comes from a study of Ad26.COV2.S vaccination and SARS-CoV-2 variants. With 0 bases clipped from V and 6 bases from J, the junction kept 3 bases outside the gene matches. Germline loops: CDR1 SGHNT, CDR2 YYREEE (reference sequence). The CDR3 has 15 residues. The study's findings and limits: Breadth, reportedly substantial, characterized the spike-specific CD8+ and CD4+ T cell responses after vaccination. Responses of T cells in total may have been underestimated by the TCR breadth and depth analyses. Vaccine recipients showed a spike-specific TCR breadth that was higher than in placebo recipients. Researchers reported similar non-spike TCR breadth in vaccine and placebo recipients.

This table comes from immunoSEQ multiplex PCR, and its TCRdb copy is limited to in-frame clones, with some not included. The sample yields fewer than 100,000 clones, approximately 82% seen once. This TCR was sampled from a human donor who had recovered from COVID-19. The J gene is TRBJ2-4, the V gene TRBV5-4; TRBD2 aligns across 10 bases. The source material was peripheral blood, sampled after recovery from COVID-19. CDR3 bases: TGTGCCAGCAGCTTGGTTCTAGCGGGGGTAAACATTCAGTACTTC. This gives the protein CASSLVLAGVNIQYF. The full variable domain, completed using reference TRBV5-4 and TRBJ2-4, is ETGVTQSPTHLIKTRGQQVTLRCSSQSGHNTVSWYQQALGQGPQFIFQYYREEENGRGNFPPRFSGLQFPNYSSELNVNALELDDSALYLCASSLVLAGVNIQYFGAGTRLSVL.